The rows below give T cell receptor beta chains drawn from one sample of a study of cytomegalovirus exposure and HLA in healthy donors. Libraries were prepared by immunoSEQ multiplex PCR; TCRdb keeps only in-frame clonotypes and omits some of them. The table records nearly 300,000 clones, more than 80% of them present only once. Specimen: PBMCs. These receptors came from a man in his forties in good health and CMV-seropositive. CDR3s include the opening cysteine and the closing phenylalanine or tryptophan. D genes are given only for firm matches. Not every row has a clone size; where given, it reads once, few, many or a size class.

CDR3nt: TGTGCCAGCAGTGTCGTTCTCAGTACTAACTATGGCTACACCTTC; CDR3aa: CASSVVLSTNYGYTF; len: 15; abundance: .; j_gene: TRBJ1-2; d_gene: .; v_gene: TRBV2
CDR3nt: TGTGCCAGCAGTTACGGGGGGACTGAAGCTTTCTTT; CDR3aa: CASSYGGTEAFF; len: 12; abundance: .; j_gene: TRBJ1-1; d_gene: .; v_gene: TRBV6-6
CDR3nt: TGTGCCAGCTCACCATCGCCGCAGGGTATCGGCTATGGCTACACCTTC; CDR3aa: CASSPSPQGIGYGYTF; len: 16; abundance: .; j_gene: TRBJ1-2; d_gene: .; v_gene: TRBV18
CDR3nt: TGTGCCAGCAGCCAAGGCCCAGCCCGGGATCAGCCCCAGCATTTT; CDR3aa: CASSQGPARDQPQHF; len: 15; abundance: .; j_gene: TRBJ1-5; d_gene: .; v_gene: TRBV14
CDR3nt: TGTGCCAGCAGCAAAAGTCAGGGCCCACATTTT; CDR3aa: CASSKSQGPHF; len: 11; abundance: .; j_gene: TRBJ1-5; d_gene: .; v_gene: TRBV21-1
CDR3nt: TGCGCCAGCAGCTTGGCCTCTGTGACAGGCGCCTACGAGCAGTACTTC; CDR3aa: CASSLASVTGAYEQYF; len: 16; abundance: .; j_gene: TRBJ2-7; d_gene: .; v_gene: TRBV5-1
CDR3nt: TGTGCCAGCAGCTTGAGACTAGCGGACCCCTCGAACACCGGGGAGCTGTTTTTT; CDR3aa: CASSLRLADPSNTGELFF; len: 18; abundance: .; j_gene: TRBJ2-2; d_gene: TRBD2; v_gene: TRBV5-8
CDR3nt: TGTGCCAGTAGCCATACTAGCGGAAACAATGAGCAGTTCTTC; CDR3aa: CASSHTSGNNEQFF; len: 14; abundance: .; j_gene: TRBJ2-1; d_gene: TRBD2; v_gene: TRBV19
CDR3nt: TGTGCCAGCAGTTCTCCCGGGACATCTGGGGCCAACGTCCTGACTTTC; CDR3aa: CASSSPGTSGANVLTF; len: 16; abundance: .; j_gene: TRBJ2-6; d_gene: .; v_gene: TRBV28
CDR3nt: TGCAGCGTTGGGGGAGCCCTCGGGGGCAATGAGCAGTTCTTC; CDR3aa: CSVGGALGGNEQFF; len: 14; abundance: .; j_gene: TRBJ2-1; d_gene: .; v_gene: TRBV29-1
CDR3nt: TGTGCTAGCAGTACCGGGACGGGCAGGGGGCACGAGCAGTACTTC; CDR3aa: CASSTGTGRGHEQYF; len: 15; abundance: .; j_gene: TRBJ2-7; d_gene: TRBD1; v_gene: TRBV7-7
CDR3nt: TGTGCCAGCAGCCCCCGACAGGGGTCGACCTACGAGCAGTACTTC; CDR3aa: CASSPRQGSTYEQYF; len: 15; abundance: .; j_gene: TRBJ2-7; d_gene: TRBD1; v_gene: TRBV7-2
CDR3nt: TGTGCCAGCAGCCCCCGTCTAGTAAGCGGCTCTGGGGCCAACGTCCTGACTTTC; CDR3aa: CASSPRLVSGSGANVLTF; len: 18; abundance: .; j_gene: TRBJ2-6; d_gene: .; v_gene: TRBV9
CDR3nt: TGTGCCAGCAGCTCAGGACTAGCGGGAGGAGGCCCCTACAATGAGCAGTTCTTC; CDR3aa: CASSSGLAGGGPYNEQFF; len: 18; abundance: .; j_gene: TRBJ2-1; d_gene: TRBD2; v_gene: TRBV7-2
CDR3nt: TGCAGCGTCATGACAGGAGGCAATCAGCCCCAGCATTTT; CDR3aa: CSVMTGGNQPQHF; len: 13; abundance: once; j_gene: TRBJ1-5; d_gene: .; v_gene: TRBV29-1
CDR3nt: TGTGCCAGCAGTTTTACAGGGTTTCTATCCACCGGGGAGCTGTTTTTT; CDR3aa: CASSFTGFLSTGELFF; len: 16; abundance: .; j_gene: TRBJ2-2; d_gene: .; v_gene: TRBV5-6
CDR3nt: TGTGCCAGCAGTCCAAGGGGGGGCTACTACGAGCAGTACTTC; CDR3aa: CASSPRGGYYEQYF; len: 14; abundance: .; j_gene: TRBJ2-7; d_gene: .; v_gene: TRBV27
CDR3nt: TGTGCCAGCAGTTCCAGTCGTAGGGCCAACGTCCTGACTTTC; CDR3aa: CASSSSRRANVLTF; len: 14; abundance: .; j_gene: TRBJ2-6; d_gene: .; v_gene: TRBV6-5
CDR3nt: TGTGCCAGCACCCAAGGGCAGGGCTTCCGCGAGCAGTACTTC; CDR3aa: CASTQGQGFREQYF; len: 14; abundance: .; j_gene: TRBJ2-7; d_gene: .; v_gene: TRBV5-4
CDR3nt: TGTGCCAGCAGTGAAAGGAGGACCAATCAGCCCCAGCATTTT; CDR3aa: CASSERRTNQPQHF; len: 14; abundance: .; j_gene: TRBJ1-5; d_gene: .; v_gene: TRBV2
CDR3nt: TGTGCCAGCAGCCTAGGACAGGGACGCGGCTACACCTTC; CDR3aa: CASSLGQGRGYTF; len: 13; abundance: .; j_gene: TRBJ1-2; d_gene: TRBD1; v_gene: TRBV9
CDR3nt: TGTGCCAGCTCACCCCTCAGGGAGACCCAGTACTTC; CDR3aa: CASSPLRETQYF; len: 12; abundance: .; j_gene: TRBJ2-5; d_gene: .; v_gene: TRBV18
CDR3nt: TGTGCCAGCAGGCCCGCGGGGGGATACTATGGCTACACCTTC; CDR3aa: CASRPAGGYYGYTF; len: 14; abundance: .; j_gene: TRBJ1-2; d_gene: .; v_gene: TRBV27
CDR3nt: TGTGCCAGCAGCCCCCCACGGGGTCAAGAGACCCAGTACTTC; CDR3aa: CASSPPRGQETQYF; len: 14; abundance: .; j_gene: TRBJ2-5; d_gene: .; v_gene: TRBV7-9
CDR3nt: TGCAGCGGTGACTCCTGGACTAGCGGGGCCACAGATACGCAGTATTTT; CDR3aa: CSGDSWTSGATDTQYF; len: 16; abundance: once; j_gene: TRBJ2-3; d_gene: TRBD2; v_gene: TRBV29-1
CDR3nt: TGTGCCAGCAGCCCCTTGGACAGAAATGAAAAACTGTTTTTT; CDR3aa: CASSPLDRNEKLFF; len: 14; abundance: .; j_gene: TRBJ1-4; d_gene: .; v_gene: TRBV14
CDR3nt: TGCGCCAGCAGCCGTACCGGACAGGTACTCCAAGAGACCCAGTACTTC; CDR3aa: CASSRTGQVLQETQYF; len: 16; abundance: .; j_gene: TRBJ2-5; d_gene: TRBD1; v_gene: TRBV5-1
CDR3nt: TGTTCCAGCAGCCCTACCACTAGCGGGAGAATTTACGAGCAGTACTTC; CDR3aa: CSSSPTTSGRIYEQYF; len: 16; abundance: .; j_gene: TRBJ2-7; d_gene: TRBD2; v_gene: TRBV7-9
CDR3nt: TGCGCCAGCAGCGGGCGACTAGCGGGAGGTCGGTACGAGCAGTACTTC; CDR3aa: CASSGRLAGGRYEQYF; len: 16; abundance: .; j_gene: TRBJ2-7; d_gene: TRBD2; v_gene: TRBV5-1
CDR3nt: TGTGCCAGTAGTATACGGGTAGCGGGACCCACAGATACGCAGTATTTT; CDR3aa: CASSIRVAGPTDTQYF; len: 16; abundance: .; j_gene: TRBJ2-3; d_gene: TRBD2; v_gene: TRBV19
CDR3nt: TGCAGCGTTGAACTCGGGGACTCTGGAAACACCATATATTTT; CDR3aa: CSVELGDSGNTIYF; len: 14; abundance: .; j_gene: TRBJ1-3; d_gene: .; v_gene: TRBV29-1
CDR3nt: TGTGCCAGTAGTATAGGAGGGCCCGGGGCCAACGTCCTGACTTTC; CDR3aa: CASSIGGPGANVLTF; len: 15; abundance: .; j_gene: TRBJ2-6; d_gene: .; v_gene: TRBV19
CDR3nt: TGTGCCTGGAGTCTTAGCGCGGGGCGGGGCACTGAAGCTTTCTTT; CDR3aa: CAWSLSAGRGTEAFF; len: 15; abundance: .; j_gene: TRBJ1-1; d_gene: .; v_gene: TRBV30
CDR3nt: TGCGCCAGCAGTGACCTTGGAGCCCCTACAGGGCTTGAAAATACGCAGTATTTT; CDR3aa: CASSDLGAPTGLENTQYF; len: 18; abundance: .; j_gene: TRBJ2-3; d_gene: .; v_gene: TRBV10-1
CDR3nt: TGCAGCGTGTCCAGAAGTGGAGGACGGCATATGAACACTGAAGCTTTCTTT; CDR3aa: CSVSRSGGRHMNTEAFF; len: 17; abundance: .; j_gene: TRBJ1-1; d_gene: .; v_gene: TRBV29-1
CDR3nt: TGTGCCAGCAGTCCACTTTCAGCGGGAGGACTCTACGAGCAGTACTTC; CDR3aa: CASSPLSAGGLYEQYF; len: 16; abundance: .; j_gene: TRBJ2-7; d_gene: TRBD2; v_gene: TRBV28
CDR3nt: TGTGCCAGCAGTTTATCGGGAGTAATTCTTGAGCAGTTCTTC; CDR3aa: CASSLSGVILEQFF; len: 14; abundance: .; j_gene: TRBJ2-1; d_gene: .; v_gene: TRBV27
CDR3nt: TGTTCCAGCAGCTTACCGATAGGACAGGCCACTGAAGCTTTCTTT; CDR3aa: CSSSLPIGQATEAFF; len: 15; abundance: few; j_gene: TRBJ1-1; d_gene: TRBD1; v_gene: TRBV7-9
CDR3nt: TGTGCCAGCAGCTTAGCTCTAGCGGGAGTAGATACGCAGTATTTT; CDR3aa: CASSLALAGVDTQYF; len: 15; abundance: .; j_gene: TRBJ2-3; d_gene: TRBD2; v_gene: TRBV11-2
CDR3nt: TGTGCCAGTAGTATAGGTCCCACAGGCGACTATGGCTACACCTTC; CDR3aa: CASSIGPTGDYGYTF; len: 15; abundance: .; j_gene: TRBJ1-2; d_gene: .; v_gene: TRBV19
CDR3nt: TGTGCCAGCAGCGTAGGGTCCGGGAGCGGAACTGAAGCTTTCTTT; CDR3aa: CASSVGSGSGTEAFF; len: 15; abundance: .; j_gene: TRBJ1-1; d_gene: .; v_gene: TRBV9
CDR3nt: TGTGCCAGCAGTGGCCAGGGACAGGGAAGTTACGCCGAGCAGTACTTC; CDR3aa: CASSGQGQGSYAEQYF; len: 16; abundance: .; j_gene: TRBJ2-7; d_gene: TRBD1; v_gene: TRBV25-1
CDR3nt: TGCGGTAATCCTTGGGGAGGGCACCACGAGCAGTACTTC; CDR3aa: CGNPWGGHHEQYF; len: 13; abundance: .; j_gene: TRBJ2-7; d_gene: TRBD2; v_gene: TRBV23-1
CDR3nt: TGTGCCAGCAGTTTACAAGGAGTAGAGACCCAGTACTTC; CDR3aa: CASSLQGVETQYF; len: 13; abundance: .; j_gene: TRBJ2-5; d_gene: .; v_gene: TRBV28
CDR3nt: TGTGCCAGCAACAGCGGGAATCGCAACAATGAGCAGTTCTTC; CDR3aa: CASNSGNRNNEQFF; len: 14; abundance: .; j_gene: TRBJ2-1; d_gene: TRBD2; v_gene: TRBV4-2